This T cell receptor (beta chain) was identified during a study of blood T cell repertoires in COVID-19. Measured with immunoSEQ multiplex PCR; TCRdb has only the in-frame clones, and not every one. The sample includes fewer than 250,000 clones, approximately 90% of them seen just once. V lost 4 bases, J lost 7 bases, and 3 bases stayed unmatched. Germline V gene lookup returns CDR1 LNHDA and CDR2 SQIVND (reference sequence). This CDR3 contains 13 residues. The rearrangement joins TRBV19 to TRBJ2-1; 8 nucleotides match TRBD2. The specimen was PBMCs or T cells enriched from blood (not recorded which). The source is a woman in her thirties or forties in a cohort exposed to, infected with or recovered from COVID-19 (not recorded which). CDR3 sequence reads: CASSTTSANEQFF. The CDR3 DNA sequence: TGTGCCAGTAGTACGACTAGCGCAAATGAGCAGTTCTTC.